This T cell receptor (beta chain) was documented in a study of T cells in localized non-small cell lung cancer. This clone was picked up a small number of times. Its antigen remains unknown. This CDR3 has 18 amino acids. Germline CDR1 reads MDHEN; CDR2 reads SYDVKM. The junction had 18 bases not matched to a gene; V was cut back by 2 bases and J by 9 bases. Profiled with immunoSEQ multiplex PCR; TCRdb holds only in-frame clones, not every one. The sample shows around 35,000 clones, approximately 90% of them seen only once. Study-level points and caveats: Paired adjacent lung recovered a median around 60 of the top 100 tumor clones.

The source material was peripheral blood, sampled before any cancer treatment. This TCR derives from a woman aged 40-69 years with stage I lung adenocarcinoma. This sequence joins TRBV28 and TRBJ2-1; 8 bases fit TRBD2. CDR3 in amino acids: CASSLGPIFSRGVFEQFF. The DNA for the CDR3 is TGTGCCAGCAGTTTAGGCCCAATTTTCTCGCGGGGGGTATTTGAGCAGTTCTTC. The full variable domain, completed using reference TRBV28 and TRBJ2-1, is DVKVTQSSRYLVKRTGEKVFLECVQDMDHENMFWYRQDPGLGLRLIYFSYDVKMKEKGDIPEGYSVSREKKERFSLILESASTNQTSMYLCASSLGPIFSRGVFEQFFGPGTRLTVL.